Listed here is a single T cell receptor (beta chain). The data belong to a study of blood T cell repertoires in COVID-19. Study summary: The United States, Italy and Spain provided the acute and convalescent COVID-19 samples. T cells, B-cell-depleted T cells, or PBMCs supplied cDNA or gDNA.

As originally analysed: By means of reference gene primer amplification, nucleated cell counts were estimated. Some clones are missing from TCRdb's copy, which holds only in-frame ones; the method was immunoSEQ multiplex PCR. V and J calls and clone size are copied from that table; D and trimming were computed from the DNA. The repertoire holds more than 25,000 clones, with 83% as singletons. Germline values: CDR1 MGHDK, CDR2 SYGVNS. The junction had 12 bases not matched to a gene; V was cut back by 7 bases and J by 6 bases. The CDR3 has 15 amino acids. J is TRBJ1-5 and V is TRBV25-1; 7 positions match TRBD1. This sequence originates from a human donor in a cohort sampled during active COVID-19. Input material: peripheral blood. CDR3 region: CASMAAGGFGQPQHF. DNA of the CDR3: TGTGCCAGCATGGCCGCAGGGGGATTCGGTCAGCCCCAGCATTTT. Full variable domain (outside the CDR3, taken from reference TRBV25-1 and TRBJ1-5): EADIYQTPRYLVIGTGKKITLECSQTMGHDKMYWYQQDPGMELHLIHYSYGVNSTEKGDLSSESTVSRIRTEHFPLTLESARPSHTSQYLCASMAAGGFGQPQHFGDGTRLSIL.